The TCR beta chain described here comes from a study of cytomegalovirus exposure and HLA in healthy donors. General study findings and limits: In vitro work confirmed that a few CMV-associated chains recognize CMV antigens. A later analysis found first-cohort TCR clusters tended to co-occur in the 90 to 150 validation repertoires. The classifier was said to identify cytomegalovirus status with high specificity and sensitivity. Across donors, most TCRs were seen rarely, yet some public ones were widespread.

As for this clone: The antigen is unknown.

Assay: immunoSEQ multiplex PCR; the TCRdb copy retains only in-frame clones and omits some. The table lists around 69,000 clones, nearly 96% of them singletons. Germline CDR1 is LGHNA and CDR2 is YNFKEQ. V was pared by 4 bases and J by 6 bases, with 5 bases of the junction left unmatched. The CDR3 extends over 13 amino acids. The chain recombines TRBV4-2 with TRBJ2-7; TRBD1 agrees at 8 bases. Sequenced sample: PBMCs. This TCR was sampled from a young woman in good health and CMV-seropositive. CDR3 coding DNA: TGTGCCAGCAGCCCTTTCGGACAGGGCGAGCAGTACTTC. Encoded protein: CASSPFGQGEQYF.